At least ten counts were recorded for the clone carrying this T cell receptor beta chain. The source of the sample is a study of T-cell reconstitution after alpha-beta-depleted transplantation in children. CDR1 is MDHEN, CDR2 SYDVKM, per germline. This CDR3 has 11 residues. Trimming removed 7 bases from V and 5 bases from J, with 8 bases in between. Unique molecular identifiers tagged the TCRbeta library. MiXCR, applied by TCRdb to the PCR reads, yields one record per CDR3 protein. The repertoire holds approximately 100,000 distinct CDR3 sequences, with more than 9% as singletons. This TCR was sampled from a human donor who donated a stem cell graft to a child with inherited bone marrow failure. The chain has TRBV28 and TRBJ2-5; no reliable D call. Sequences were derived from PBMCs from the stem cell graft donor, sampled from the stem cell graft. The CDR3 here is CASTSMETQYF. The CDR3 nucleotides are TGTGCCAGCACCTCTATGGAGACCCAGTACTTC. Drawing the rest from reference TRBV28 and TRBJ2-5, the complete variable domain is DVKVTQSSRYLVKRTGEKVFLECVQDMDHENMFWYRQDPGLGLRLIYFSYDVKMKEKGDIPEGYSVSREKKERFSLILESASTNQTSMYLCASTSMETQYFGPGTRLLVL.